The following is a T cell receptor beta chain sequence with its context. Its antigen is currently unknown. A multiplex PCR was run with 60 Vbeta primers and 13 Jbeta primers. TCRdb keeps only in-frame clones here, not all; method: immunoSEQ multiplex PCR. The sample has roughly 180,000 clones, roughly four fifths seen once. V was shortened by 5 bases and J by 1 base, with 12 bases between the two germline ends. CDR1 SGHDT and CDR2 YYEEEE come from the germline V gene. The CDR3 runs to 14 residues. The data stem from a study of cytomegalovirus exposure and HLA in healthy donors. The study's findings and limits: The authors considered a cluster of highly shared sequence variants likely to be a sequencing artifact. Trimming of TCR beta V- and J-genes showed a link, identified in a later analysis, to a missense DCLRE1C variant.

Sequencing was carried out using PBMCs. The chain combines TRBV5-6 with TRBJ1-1; possibly TRBD1 for D (6 bases). This sequence was found in a man younger than 35 in good health and CMV-seronegative. The CDR3 bases are TGTGCCAGCAGGGCCGGGACAACGAACACTGAAGCTTTCTTT. Residues: CASRAGTTNTEAFF. Complete variable domain (other parts from reference TRBV5-6 and TRBJ1-1): DAGVTQSPTHLIKTRGQQVTLRCSPKSGHDTVSWYQQALGQGPQFIFQYYEEEERQRGNFPDRFSGHQFPNYSSELNVNALLLGDSALYLCASRAGTTNTEAFFGQGTRLTVV.